One sample yielded the 31 T cell receptor beta chains listed below, sequenced in a study of blood T cell repertoires in COVID-19. Repertoires were generated with immunoSEQ multiplex PCR, while TCRdb's copy carries only in-frame clones and drops some. The sample holds approximately 250,000 clones, 90% seen once. The sequencing sample was made of PBMCs or T cells enriched from blood (not recorded which). These receptors were collected from a woman aged 25 to 39 with acute COVID-19.

The V gene is TRBV5-1, the J gene TRBJ2-6, with D possibly being TRBD2 (6 bases). Germline V gene lookup returns CDR1 SGHRS and CDR2 YFSETQ. The CDR3 contains 17 residues. V was shortened by 1 base and J by 4 bases, with 15 bases between the two germline ends. CDR3 in amino acids: CASSLFGEAGGANVLTF. In DNA form, the CDR3 reads TGCGCCAGCAGCTTGTTTGGCGAGGCGGGAGGGGCCAACGTCCTGACTTTC. The entire variable domain, with the rest obtained from reference TRBV5-1 and TRBJ2-6, is as follows: KAGVTQTPRYLIKTRGQQVTLSCSPISGHRSVSWYQQTPGQGLQFLFEYFSETQRNKGNFPGRFSGRQFSNSRSEMNVSTLELGDSALYLCASSLFGEAGGANVLTFGAGSRLTVL.

V gene TRBV27 combines with J gene TRBJ2-2; D possibly corresponds to TRBD2 (6 bases). The CDR3 runs 16 residues. V was clipped by 5 bases and J by 4 bases, with 17 bases between them. Germline assignment: CDR1 MNHEY and CDR2 SMNVEV (reference sequence). CDR3 amino acids: CASSTGTLAGTGELFF. In DNA form, the CDR3 reads TGTGCCAGCAGTACCGGGACTCTCGCGGGCACCGGGGAGCTGTTTTTT.

This chain joins TRBV6-2 or TRBV6-3 and TRBJ2-2, with 14 positions matching TRBD2. The CDR3 has 17 amino acids. CDR1 and CDR2 (germline): MNHEY, SVGEGT. V lost 5 bases, J lost 5 bases, and 7 bases stayed unmatched. CDR3 residues: CASSPRTSGRYTGELFF. The CDR3 DNA reads TGTGCCAGCAGTCCCCGGACTAGCGGGAGGTATACCGGGGAGCTGTTTTTT.

The chain employs TRBV18 and TRBJ2-2; 7 bases map to TRBD2. The V gene end was trimmed by 3 bases and the J gene end by 3 bases; junction bases not matched to a gene: 4. CDR1 is KGHSH, CDR2 LQKENI, per germline. There are 15 residues in the CDR3. DNA of the CDR3: TGTGCCAGCTCACCGAGGCTAGCGGACACCGGGGAGCTGTTTTTT. It translates to CASSPRLADTGELFF.

CDR3 coding DNA: TGTGCCAGCAGTGGATACAGGGGGGCTAATGAAAAACTGTTTTTT. It codes for CASSGYRGANEKLFF. The V and J genes are TRBV27 and TRBJ1-4; 8 positions match TRBD1. This CDR3 is built from 15 residues. CDR1 and CDR2 (germline): MNHEY, SMNVEV (reference sequence). Germline trimming cut 5 bases from V and 3 bases from J; bases unmatched to any gene: 5.

V is TRBV19 and J is TRBJ1-3; 8 bases line up with TRBD1. The CDR3 runs to 14 residues. Germline V gives CDR1 LNHDA, CDR2 SQIVND (reference sequence). After removal of 3 bases from V and 9 bases from J, the junction contained 7 bases not matched to a gene. The CDR3 sequence is CASSMAGGAGTIYF. Here the CDR3 DNA reads TGTGCCAGTAGTATGGCAGGGGGCGCGGGCACCATATATTTT.

This chain links TRBV3-1 (or the pseudogene TRBV3-2) with TRBJ2-3; 8 bases match TRBD2. From germline, CDR1 is LGHDT and CDR2 YNNKEL (reference sequence). V gave up 3 bases and J gave up 4 bases; unmatched junction bases: 9. CDR3 length: 16 residues. This CDR3 reads CASSQRRAGGPDTQYF. CDR3 nucleotide sequence: TGTGCCAGCAGCCAGCGAAGGGCGGGAGGACCAGATACGCAGTATTTT.

This chain joins TRBV4-1 and TRBJ2-7, with D uncertain. CDR3 size: 12 residues. V was pared by 1 base and J by 4 bases, with 5 bases between. Germline-derived CDR1 and CDR2 are MGHRA and YSYEKL. CDR3 DNA: TGCGCCAGCAGCCAAGTGGCATACGAGCAGTACTTC. Encoded protein: CASSQVAYEQYF.

Written as DNA, the CDR3 is TGTGCCAGCTCACCGGGGACAGATTTTTCCTATGGCTACACCTTC. Its protein is CASSPGTDFSYGYTF. The V and J genes are TRBV18 and TRBJ1-2; TRBD1 agrees at 7 bases. Trimming took 3 bases from V and 4 from J; bases not matched to a gene: 8. Germline assignment: CDR1 KGHSH and CDR2 LQKENI. The CDR3 spans 15 residues.

The chain recombines TRBV25-1 with TRBJ1-3; TRBD1 matches at 9 bases. Germline values: CDR1 MGHDK, CDR2 SYGVNS. Trimming cost V 6 bases and J 2 bases; bases outside gene matches: 8. The CDR3 totals 16 residues. The CDR3 DNA sequence: TGTGCCAGCAGCCCCCCGACAGGGGGAACTGGAAACACCATATATTTT. Its protein is CASSPPTGGTGNTIYF. Full variable domain (rest looked up from reference TRBV25-1 and TRBJ1-3): EADIYQTPRYLVIGTGKKITLECSQTMGHDKMYWYQQDPGMELHLIHYSYGVNSTEKGDLSSESTVSRIRTEHFPLTLESARPSHTSQYLCASSPPTGGTGNTIYFGEGSWLTVV.

V and J are TRBV11-3 and TRBJ2-1; the D gene is possibly TRBD1 (5 bases). The V end was cut by 2 bases, the J end by 0 bases, with 5 bases between. Germline V gene lookup returns CDR1 SGHNT and CDR2 YENEEA. There are 14 residues in the CDR3. CDR3 in amino acids: CASSLTGSYNEQFF. The CDR3, as DNA: TGTGCCAGCAGCTTAACAGGCTCCTACAATGAGCAGTTCTTC.

The chain joins TRBV20-1 to TRBJ1-5; D remains ambiguous. The CDR3 contains 11 residues. V lost 5 bases and J lost 4, with 6 bases in between. Per the germline V gene, CDR1 is DFQATT and CDR2 is SNEGSKA (reference sequence). The CDR3: CSASHNQPQHF. The CDR3 DNA reads as TGCAGTGCTTCCCATAATCAGCCCCAGCATTTT.

The chain recombines TRBV14 with TRBJ2-2; 9 bases line up with TRBD2. Looked up from germline, CDR1 is SGHDN and CDR2 is FVKESK. V was pared by 5 bases and J by 6 bases, with 1 base of the junction left unmatched. The CDR3 consists of 13 residues. CDR3 region: CASSGGRAGELFF. For the CDR3, the DNA is TGTGCCAGCAGCGGCGGGAGGGCCGGGGAGCTGTTTTTT.

This chain links TRBV10-1 with TRBJ1-3, with 7 bases aligning to TRBD1. The CDR3 loop spans 17 amino acids. Looked up from germline, CDR1 is WNHNN and CDR2 is SYGVQD (reference sequence). The trim removed 3 bases at V and 0 bases at J, leaving 8 bases unmatched. CDR3 in DNA: TGCGCCAGCAGTGATGTGACAGGGCCGCTCTCTGGAAACACCATATATTTT. Residues: CASSDVTGPLSGNTIYF.

The chain couples TRBV10-1 to TRBJ2-7, with no clear D. From germline, CDR1 is WNHNN and CDR2 SYGVQD (reference sequence). The CDR3 runs 12 residues. The ends were cut back, 4 bases at V and 6 bases at J, with 10 bases in the middle. In DNA form, the CDR3 reads TGCGCCAGCAGTGGTGAGGATCTCGAGCAGTACTTC. It yields the protein CASSGEDLEQYF.

V is TRBV5-1 and J is TRBJ1-1; 7 nucleotides align to TRBD1. In germline, CDR1 is SGHRS, CDR2 YFSETQ. V trimming: 4 bases; J trimming: 6 bases; junction bases outside the gene matches: 9. There are 14 residues in the CDR3. The CDR3 here is CASSEGGASAEAFF. The CDR3 nucleotides are TGCGCCAGCAGCGAAGGGGGCGCGAGCGCTGAAGCTTTCTTT.

The CDR3 sequence: CASSLLTSGSYEQYF. Here the CDR3 DNA reads TGTGCCAGCAGTTTATTAACTAGCGGTTCCTACGAGCAGTACTTC. V and J are TRBV28 and TRBJ2-7; TRBD2 aligns across 8 bases. Germline V lookup: CDR1 MDHEN, CDR2 SYDVKM. This CDR3 spans 15 amino acids. V lost 1 base, J lost 1 base, and 3 bases stayed unmatched.

The chain employs TRBV5-6 and TRBJ1-1, with D tentatively TRBD1 (5 bases). CDR1 is SGHDT and CDR2 is YYEEEE in the germline V gene. Trimming shortened V by 3 bases and J by 4 bases, and 16 bases separated the two germline ends. There are 15 residues in the CDR3. As DNA, the CDR3 is TGTGCCAGCAGCTCACAAAACCAGGGAAGCACTGAAGCTTTCTTT. This sequence encodes CASSSQNQGSTEAFF.

The chain carries TRBV27 and TRBJ2-7; maybe TRBD1 (5 bases). The CDR3 consists of 15 residues. V shed 5 bases and J shed 0 bases, with 14 bases lying between them. In germline, CDR1 is MNHEY, CDR2 SMNVEV (reference sequence). CDR3 sequence reads: CASSPTQTASYEQYF. CDR3 nucleotides: TGTGCCAGCAGTCCCACCCAGACAGCCTCCTACGAGCAGTACTTC.

The genes are TRBV28 and TRBJ1-2; a possible D gene is TRBD1 (6 bases). Trimming cost V 2 bases and J 6 bases, with 13 bases left between them. The CDR3 is 14 residues long. CDR1 and CDR2 (germline): MDHEN, SYDVKM. The CDR3 loop reads CASSLTQGRNGYTF. DNA for the CDR3: TGTGCCAGCAGTTTAACGCAGGGGAGAAATGGCTACACCTTC.

This chain uses TRBV3-1 (or the pseudogene TRBV3-2) with TRBJ2-6; weak D call: TRBD2 (7 bases). CDR1 is LGHDT, CDR2 YNNKEL, per germline (reference sequence). V was cut by 4 bases and J by 0 bases, with 13 bases left in between. The CDR3 extends over 17 amino acids. The CDR3 spells CASSPQGLSSGANVLTF. CDR3 DNA: TGTGCCAGCAGCCCACAGGGACTAAGCTCTGGGGCCAACGTCCTGACTTTC.

The gene calls are TRBV28 and TRBJ2-7; 7 bases map to TRBD1. This CDR3 contains 15 residues. Germline trimming cut 6 bases from V and 3 bases from J; bases unmatched to any gene: 11. The V gene's germline CDR1 is MDHEN and CDR2 SYDVKM. The CDR3 sequence is CASSPGPGQNYEQYF. CDR3 sequence (DNA): TGTGCCAGCAGCCCGGGACCGGGACAGAACTACGAGCAGTACTTC.

DNA of the CDR3: TGTGCCAGCAGCTTAGGATTAGGGCGGGAGGTCACAGATACGCAGTATTTT. The encoded protein is CASSLGLGREVTDTQYF. The rearrangement joins TRBV7-9 to TRBJ2-3, with 8 bases aligning to TRBD2. The V segment lost 1 base and the J segment 2 bases; nucleotides outside the gene matches: 8. CDR3 length: 17 amino acids. Germline CDR1 is SEHNR and CDR2 is FQNEAQ (reference sequence).

This clone has only one observation. The chain is built from TRBV27 and TRBJ1-2, with 8 bases aligning to TRBD1. The V gene end was trimmed by 0 bases and the J gene end by 4 bases; junction bases not matched to a gene: 4. This CDR3 contains 15 residues. Germline V CDR1 and CDR2: MNHEY, SMNVEV (reference sequence). CDR3 protein: CASSLSTGGGYGYTF. The DNA for the CDR3 is TGTGCCAGCAGTTTATCTACAGGGGGAGGCTATGGCTACACCTTC.

The chain joins TRBV4-1 to TRBJ2-1; TRBD2 is a possible D gene (6 bases). Germline lookup yields CDR1 MGHRA and CDR2 YSYEKL. The CDR3 sequence is 15 residues long. Trimming took off 2 bases at V and 8 bases at J, with 16 bases between the two ends. For the CDR3, the DNA is TGCGCCAGCAGCCAATTCGGCGCTAGCGCCGATGAGCAGTTCTTC. This gives the protein CASSQFGASADEQFF.

The chain links TRBV7-8 to TRBJ2-7, with 12 nucleotides matching TRBD2. This CDR3 spans 19 amino acids. CDR1 and CDR2 from the germline V gene are SGHVS and FQNEAQ. V gave up 1 base and J gave up 4 bases; unmatched junction bases: 14. The CDR3 DNA reads as TGTGCCAGCAGCTTAGATTTGGGCCTAGCGGGAGGGCCACGATACGAGCAGTACTTC. Translating gives CASSLDLGLAGGPRYEQYF.

This chain connects TRBV7-2 to TRBJ2-1, with 9 bases fitting TRBD2. The CDR3 runs 15 residues. CDR1 and CDR2 from the germline V gene are SGHTA and FQGNSA. V trimming: 5 bases; J trimming: 2 bases; junction bases outside the gene matches: 4. The DNA for the CDR3 is TGTGCCAGCAGCCTGCGGGGGGGCGCCTACAATGAGCAGTTCTTC. Protein sequence: CASSLRGGAYNEQFF.

V usage is TRBV28 and J usage is TRBJ1-5; 8 bases agree with TRBD1. The V gene's germline CDR1 is MDHEN and CDR2 SYDVKM. J lost 5 bases, V lost 9 bases, and 9 bases had no gene match. The CDR3 is 14 residues long. CDR3 DNA: TGTGCCAGTTATTCCACAGGGGGATATCAGCCCCAGCATTTT. Residues: CASYSTGGYQPQHF. The whole variable domain, filled in from reference TRBV28 and TRBJ1-5, reads DVKVTQSSRYLVKRTGEKVFLECVQDMDHENMFWYRQDPGLGLRLIYFSYDVKMKEKGDIPEGYSVSREKKERFSLILESASTNQTSMYLCASYSTGGYQPQHFGDGTRLSIL.

This chain links TRBV20-1 with TRBJ2-1; tentative D call: TRBD2 (6 bases). This CDR3 region has 16 residues. Germline assignment: CDR1 DFQATT and CDR2 SNEGSKA (reference sequence). V lost 3 bases to trimming and J lost 4 bases, with 19 bases between them. The CDR3 DNA sequence: TGCAGTGCTAGTGAGACTGCCCTAGCGACTTACAATGAGCAGTTCTTC. This gives the protein CSASETALATYNEQFF.

The V call is TRBV5-1, the J call TRBJ1-1; TRBD1 matches at 9 bases. The CDR3 has 15 amino acids. Trimming at V came to 4 bases and at J to 0 bases, leaving 4 bases not matched to a gene. Germline CDR1 reads SGHRS; CDR2 reads YFSETQ. The CDR3 coding sequence is TGCGCCAGCAGCCGGACAGGGGACATGAACACTGAAGCTTTCTTT. Amino acids: CASSRTGDMNTEAFF.

The chain joins TRBV19 to TRBJ1-6, with a tentative D call TRBD1 (6 bases). Germline CDR1 is LNHDA and CDR2 is SQIVND (reference sequence). This CDR3 is built from 13 residues. Trimming took off 8 bases at V and 6 bases at J, with 11 bases between the two ends. This chain's CDR3 is CASEGEGNSPLHF. Here the CDR3 DNA reads TGTGCCAGTGAGGGGGAAGGTAATTCACCCCTCCACTTT.